This is a list of T cell receptor beta chains from one sample in a study of post-analysis software for immune sequencing data. One entry per CDR3 protein, called by TCRdb with MiXCR from the PCR reads. The data contain 740,000 or so distinct CDR3 sequences, approximately 50% of them singletons. The sequenced material came from blood. These receptors originate from a girl aged 5 to 17 with multiple sclerosis. CDR3s include the opening cysteine and the closing phenylalanine or tryptophan. D genes are given only for firm matches. Clone size appears in some rows only: once, few, many, or a class for an expanded clone.

abundance	d_gene	v_gene	j_gene	CDR3nt	CDR3aa
-	-	TRBV7-2	TRBJ1-2	TGTGCCAGCAGCACGAGGACAGAATTACACTATGGCTACACCTTC	CASSTRTELHYGYTF
few	-	TRBV6-5	TRBJ1-2	TGTGCCAGCAGTTACGCAGGGGCTAACTATGGCTACACCTTC	CASSYAGANYGYTF
-	TRBD1	TRBV20-1	TRBJ2-1	TGCAGTGTTTTCGACAGGGTCTCCTACAATGAGCAGTTCTTC	CSVFDRVSYNEQFF
-	TRBD1	TRBV5-5	TRBJ2-3	TGTGCCAGCAGCTTAGCCCACAGGGGGAACACAGATACGCAGTATTTT	CASSLAHRGNTDTQYF
-	-	TRBV6-5	TRBJ2-3	TGTGCCAGCAGTTCCCAGGGAGAGACCACAGATACGCAGTATTTT	CASSSQGETTDTQYF
-	-	TRBV6-6	TRBJ2-1	TGTGCCAGCAGTTCTAAGCTTGAGCAGTTCTTC	CASSSKLEQFF
-	-	TRBV27	TRBJ1-2	TGTGCCAGCAGTTTCACGGCTGTCTATGGCTACACCTTC	CASSFTAVYGYTF
-	-	TRBV3-1	TRBJ2-3	TGTGCCAGCAGCCAACGAAGGGATAGCCTCTACACAGATACGCAGTATTTT	CASSQRRDSLYTDTQYF
-	TRBD2	TRBV19	TRBJ2-1	TGTGCCAGTATCAGGACTAGCGGGAGGATCAATGAGCAGTTCTTC	CASIRTSGRINEQFF
-	-	TRBV6-4	TRBJ2-3	TGTGCCAGCAGCTTTAGCGAAGAGAGCACAGATACGCAGTATTTT	CASSFSEESTDTQYF
few	-	TRBV20-1	TRBJ2-7	TGCAGTGCTAGAGGACGGGCAGGGCGGTCTTACGAGCAGTACTTC	CSARGRAGRSYEQYF
few	-	TRBV20-1	TRBJ2-7	TGCAGTGCCTCGACAGCCCACGGGGACGAGCAGTACTTC	CSASTAHGDEQYF
-	-	TRBV5-6	TRBJ2-3	TGTGCCAGCAGCTTTGCGGCTGGAAACACAGATACGCAGTATTTT	CASSFAAGNTDTQYF
-	TRBD2	TRBV20-1	TRBJ2-5	TGCAGTGCTGAAGGCGTAGCGGGAGCCGGGCAGTACTTC	CSAEGVAGAGQYF
-	TRBD2	TRBV24-1	TRBJ2-1	TGTGCCACCAGTGACCCGACGGGGGGAGACAATGAGCAGTTCTTC	CATSDPTGGDNEQFF
few	TRBD1	TRBV7-9	TRBJ2-7	TGTGCCAGCAGCTTGCACCGGGACAGCTCCTACGAGCAGTACTTC	CASSLHRDSSYEQYF
-	-	TRBV5-1	TRBJ2-5	TGCGCCAGCAGCTTGAACAGGGATGAGACCCAGTACTTC	CASSLNRDETQYF
few	-	TRBV4-1	TRBJ1-2	TGCGCCAGCAGCCAAGTCTGGGGGCTTGGGGGCTACACCTTC	CASSQVWGLGGYTF
-	-	TRBV7-2	TRBJ1-2	TGTGCCAGCAGCGCACGAGGCGGCTATGGCTACACCTTC	CASSARGGYGYTF
few	-	TRBV7-2	TRBJ2-7	TGTGCCAGCAGCTTAGACGGGGGGCGTACCTACGAGCAGTACTTC	CASSLDGGRTYEQYF
few	-	TRBV9	TRBJ1-2	TGTGCCAGCGTGTCGGGCAATGGCTACACCTTC	CASVSGNGYTF
-	TRBD1	TRBV7-2	TRBJ2-7	TGTGCCAGCAGCCGGACAGGGTCTGGGCAGTACTTC	CASSRTGSGQYF
-	-	TRBV7-8	TRBJ2-7	TGTGCCAGCAGGCAATCAAAGGGAAATCCCTACGAGCAGTACTTC	CASRQSKGNPYEQYF
-	TRBD2	TRBV12-3/TRBV12-4	TRBJ2-7	TGTACCAGCAGTGATAGCGGGGGGGAGCTCTACGAGCAGTACTTC	CTSSDSGGELYEQYF
-	TRBD1	TRBV20-1	TRBJ2-1	TGCAGTGTTCGAAAGGGGGCGCTAGGACCGTACTATGAGCAGTTCTTC	CSVRKGALGPYYEQFF
-	-	TRBV5-1	TRBJ2-1	TGCGCCAGCCACCTAAGGCTGAGCTCCTACAATGAGCAGTTCTTC	CASHLRLSSYNEQFF
-	-	TRBV27	TRBJ2-3	TGTGCCAGCAGTTTATCCCGAACGTGGACGAACACAGATACGCAGTATTTT	CASSLSRTWTNTDTQYF
few	-	TRBV18	TRBJ2-3	TGTGCCAGCTCACCGGAGGCAGATACGCAGTATTTT	CASSPEADTQYF
-	-	TRBV6-1	TRBJ2-5	TGTGCCAGCAGTGCCGCCGGGGAGACCCAGTACTTC	CASSAAGETQYF
-	-	TRBV15	TRBJ1-2	TGTGCCACCAGCTCCGTTAACTATGGCTACACCTTC	CATSSVNYGYTF
-	-	TRBV18	TRBJ2-5	TGTGCCAGCTCACCGGGCCTGACCGACCTCGAAACCCAGTACTTC	CASSPGLTDLETQYF
-	TRBD1	TRBV29-1	TRBJ1-1	TGCAGCGTTGACAGGGGGCTCGCTGAAGCTTTCTTT	CSVDRGLAEAFF
-	-	TRBV25-1	TRBJ1-2	TGTGCCAGCAGTGCGCAGTTATCCTATGGCTACACCTTC	CASSAQLSYGYTF
-	TRBD1	TRBV29-1	TRBJ1-2	TGCAGCGTTACTGACCGGGACAGGGGTGACGGCTACACCTTC	CSVTDRDRGDGYTF
-	-	TRBV2	TRBJ2-3	TGTGCCAGCAGTGAAGCGCGGGACAGAGCTGCGCAGTATTTT	CASSEARDRAAQYF
-	-	TRBV18	TRBJ1-4	TGTGCCAGCTCACCATCGGACGTAACGGAACTGTTTTTT	CASSPSDVTELFF
few	TRBD2	TRBV20-1	TRBJ2-7	TGCAGTGCTAGAGACCAAAGCGGGGCCTTCTACGAGCAGTACTTC	CSARDQSGAFYEQYF
few	TRBD2	TRBV29-1	TRBJ2-7	TGCAGCGTGGTTTCGGGGGGAGGATACGAGCAGTACTTC	CSVVSGGGYEQYF
once	-	TRBV10-3	TRBJ2-5	TGTGCCATCAGTCTCCGGGCCATGGGGCAAGAGGAGACCCAGTACTTC	CAISLRAMGQEETQYF
-	TRBD2	TRBV20-1	TRBJ2-3	TGCAGTGCTAGACGTTTTACCGGGACTAGCCGCCCAGATACGCAGTATTTT	CSARRFTGTSRPDTQYF
-	TRBD1	TRBV5-6	TRBJ2-5	TGTGCCAGCAGCTTGAGGCGACAGGGGCGTGTAGAGACCCAGTACTTC	CASSLRRQGRVETQYF
-	TRBD1	TRBV28	TRBJ2-3	TGTGCCAGCAGGTCGACAGGGTCCACAGATACGCAGTATTTT	CASRSTGSTDTQYF
-	-	TRBV7-8	TRBJ2-6	TGTGCCAGCAGCTCCCGAGCGGAGGGGGAAAGCTCTGGGGCCAACGTCCTGACTTTC	CASSSRAEGESSGANVLTF
few	-	TRBV12-3/TRBV12-4	TRBJ2-3	TGTGCCAGCAGTTTAAGGGGGGAGTGGGTCGATACGCAGTATTTT	CASSLRGEWVDTQYF
few	TRBD2	TRBV25-1	TRBJ2-1	TGTGCCAGCAGTGACCTTGGACTAGCGGATTACAATGAGCAGTTCTTC	CASSDLGLADYNEQFF
once	-	TRBV5-1	TRBJ1-4	TGCGCCAGCAGCTTGGAACCAGGCCCTAATGAAAAACTGTTTTTT	CASSLEPGPNEKLFF
-	TRBD1	TRBV11-2	TRBJ1-2	TGTGCCAGCAGCTTGAACAGGGGGGAGGGCTACACCTTC	CASSLNRGEGYTF
-	-	TRBV27	TRBJ1-5	TGTGCCAGCAGCAGGGCAGGGAATAGCAATCAGCCCCAGCATTTT	CASSRAGNSNQPQHF
-	TRBD2	TRBV27	TRBJ2-7	TGTGCCAGCAGTTACTCCCCAGGGACTAGCTTCCCCTACGAGCAGTACTTC	CASSYSPGTSFPYEQYF
-	TRBD2	TRBV5-1	TRBJ2-1	TGCGCCAGCAGCCTAGGGGGCGGGGGGGCCCACAATGAGCAGTTCTTC	CASSLGGGGAHNEQFF
-	TRBD1	TRBV27	TRBJ1-1	TGTGCCAGCAGACTCCGGGACAGGGCGACTGAAGCTTTCTTT	CASRLRDRATEAFF
-	-	TRBV7-9	TRBJ2-4	TGTGCCAGCAGCGCGGTCGCCAAAAACATTCAGTACTTC	CASSAVAKNIQYF
few	TRBD2	TRBV5-1	TRBJ2-1	TGCGCCAGCAGCAAGGGACTAGCGGGAGTTAATGAGCAGTTCTTC	CASSKGLAGVNEQFF
few	TRBD2	TRBV7-3	TRBJ2-3	TGTGCCAGCAGCTTGGGACTAGCGGGACCCACAGATACGCAGTATTTT	CASSLGLAGPTDTQYF
-	-	TRBV6-5	TRBJ1-1	TGTGCCAGCAGGGCCCCTGGAGCGTACACTGAAGCTTTCTTT	CASRAPGAYTEAFF